The 5 T cell receptor beta chains presented below share a single source sample, sequenced in a study of regulatory T cells in long-lasting Graves disease (dated by TCRdb to 2020 to 2022). The sample's time point label is to be understood as: persistent/refractory GD, antithyroid drugs over 5 years with positive TRAb. RNA was extracted from PBMCs in TRIzol for both TCR sequencing and RNA sequencing. Receptor amplification or capture employed multiplex PCR. Sequenced on an Illumina HiSeq 4000. To build TCR beta libraries, CDR3 regions were amplified by Arm-PCR using iRepertoire HTBI primers. TCRdb reran the public reads through fastp at Q25 and MiXCR, keeping productive beta chains. Every distinct CDR3 protein forms one entry, paired with its most common genes and DNA. Present in this sample are roughly 450,000 distinct CDR3 sequences, less than 25% of which were seen just once. The ten largest account for 7.8% of the sample.

The sequenced sample was peripheral blood mononuclear cells (PBMCs), obtained when the disease was refractory, from a patient treated with antithyroid drugs. Receptor source: a female donor with Graves disease.

The sample holds many counts of this clonotype. The genes are TRBV6-5 and TRBJ1-2, with D possibly matching TRBD1 (5 bases). This CDR3 is built from 13 residues. Germline CDR1 and CDR2: MNHEY and SVGAGI. Deletions cut 3 bases from V and 5 bases from J, with 10 bases between. The CDR3 loop reads CASSYRGTYGYTF. The CDR3 nucleotides read TGTGCCAGCAGTTATCGGGGGACGTATGGCTACACCTTC.

The chain carries TRBV3-1 and TRBJ2-2; no clear D gene. Trimming stripped 0 bases from V and 9 bases from J, with 5 bases between. Germline V gives CDR1 LGHDT, CDR2 YNNKEL (reference sequence). The CDR3 is 12 residues long. The CDR3 nucleotides are TGTGCCAGCAGCCAAGATTGGCGGGAGCTGTTTTTT. Amino acids: CASSQDWRELFF.

The chain carries TRBV20-1 and TRBJ2-7; 10 nucleotides match TRBD1. J was trimmed by 3 bases and V by 4 bases; bases with no gene match: 3. This CDR3 comprises 13 residues. The germline CDR1 and CDR2 sequences are DFQATT and SNEGSKA (reference sequence). CDR3 nucleotides: TGCAGTGCTACCGACAGGGGGCACTACGAGCAGTACTTC. Its protein is CSATDRGHYEQYF.

This clonotype came up many times. The chain couples TRBV28 to TRBJ2-7; TRBD2 matches 12 bases. The CDR3 contains 15 residues. The germline V gene has CDR1 MDHEN and CDR2 SYDVKM. V gave up 6 bases and J gave up 5 bases; unmatched junction bases: 8. CDR3 nucleotide sequence: TGTGCCAGCAGCTTCAGACTAGCGGGAGCCCACGAGCAGTACTTC. Translating it yields CASSFRLAGAHEQYF. The full variable domain, its missing parts supplied by reference TRBV28 and TRBJ2-7, is DVKVTQSSRYLVKRTGEKVFLECVQDMDHENMFWYRQDPGLGLRLIYFSYDVKMKEKGDIPEGYSVSREKKERFSLILESASTNQTSMYLCASSFRLAGAHEQYFGPGTRLTVT.

This clonotype was detected ten times or more. J is TRBJ1-6 and V is TRBV5-1, with D possibly TRBD1 on 5 matching bases. V was clipped by 0 bases and J by 7 bases, with 14 bases between them. This CDR3 is built from 16 residues. The germline CDR1 and CDR2 sequences are SGHRS and YFSETQ. The CDR3 region has the DNA TGCGCCAGCAGCTTGGATGGGTCCTGGGGGAATTCACCCCTCCACTTT. This encodes CASSLDGSWGNSPLHF.